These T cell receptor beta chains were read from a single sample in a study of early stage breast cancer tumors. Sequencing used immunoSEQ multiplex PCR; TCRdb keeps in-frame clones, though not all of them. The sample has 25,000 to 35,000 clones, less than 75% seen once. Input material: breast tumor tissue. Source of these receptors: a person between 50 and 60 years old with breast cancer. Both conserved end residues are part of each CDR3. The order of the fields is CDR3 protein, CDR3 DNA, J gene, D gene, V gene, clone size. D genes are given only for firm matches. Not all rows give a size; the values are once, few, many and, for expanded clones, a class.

CASSRQQGYMRNTEAFF | TGTGCCAGCAGCCGGCAACAGGGTTACATGAGGAACACTGAAGCTTTCTTT | TRBJ1-1 | - | TRBV27 | -
CASIRGTEETQYF | TGTGCCAGCATCCGAGGTACAGAAGAGACCCAGTACTTC | TRBJ2-5 | - | TRBV5-6 | -
CASSYQGRSYGYTF | TGTGCCAGCAGTTACCAGGGCCGAAGCTATGGCTACACCTTC | TRBJ1-2 | - | TRBV6-5 | -
CASSSWTSGAYEQYF | TGTGCCAGCAGCTCTTGGACTAGCGGAGCCTACGAGCAGTACTTC | TRBJ2-7 | TRBD2 | TRBV11-2 | -
CASSAHSGRSSETQYF | TGTGCCAGCAGTGCCCATAGCGGGAGGTCGTCAGAGACCCAGTACTTC | TRBJ2-5 | TRBD2 | TRBV25-1 | -
CASGPGTASSGNTIYF | TGTGCCAGCGGACCTGGGACAGCTAGCTCTGGAAACACCATATATTTT | TRBJ1-3 | TRBD1 | TRBV9 | -
CASSPPRGSGDYEQYF | TGTGCCAGCAGTCCCCCCAGGGGGTCAGGGGACTACGAGCAGTACTTC | TRBJ2-7 | TRBD1 | TRBV7-2 | few
CASSFWTDQPQHF | TGTGCCAGCAGCTTCTGGACGGATCAGCCCCAGCATTTT | TRBJ1-5 | - | TRBV7-2 | -
CASSPPRAAASYNEQFF | TGTGCCAGCTCACCACCAAGAGCGGCGGCCTCCTACAATGAGCAGTTCTTC | TRBJ2-1 | - | TRBV18 | -
CASSQGYSYEQYF | TGTGCCAGCTCCCAGGGTTACTCCTACGAGCAGTACTTC | TRBJ2-7 | - | TRBV9 | once
CASSLGDATNEKLFF | TGTGCCAGCAGTTTGGGGGACGCAACTAATGAAAAACTGTTTTTT | TRBJ1-4 | - | TRBV27 | -
CAWSRTGVGGYTF | TGTGCCTGGAGTAGGACAGGGGTGGGTGGCTACACCTTC | TRBJ1-2 | TRBD1 | TRBV30 | -
CASSFGLAGGETQYF | TGTGCCAGCAGCTTTGGACTAGCGGGAGGAGAGACCCAGTACTTC | TRBJ2-5 | TRBD2 | TRBV11-2 | many
CASRPGRANYEQYF | TGTGCCAGCAGGCCGGGAAGGGCCAACTACGAGCAGTACTTC | TRBJ2-7 | - | TRBV7-8 | -
CASSGFPEAFF | TGTGCCAGCAGCGGTTTCCCTGAAGCTTTCTTT | TRBJ1-1 | - | TRBV28 | many
CASSLDSLYGYTF | TGTGCCAGCAGCTTGGACAGCCTATATGGCTACACCTTC | TRBJ1-2 | - | TRBV5-6 | -
CASSSVSSTDTQYF | TGTGCCAGCTCCAGCGTCTCTAGCACAGATACGCAGTATTTT | TRBJ2-3 | - | TRBV9 | -